These 5 T cell receptor beta chains were sequenced from one sample in a study of T-cell memory formation after mild COVID-19 (dated by TCRdb to the early 2020s). Libraries were built with 5' RACE. The sample was run on an Illumina NovaSeq 6000. The public sequencing data were trimmed at Q25 with fastp and processed into clonotypes with MiXCR by TCRdb, which kept only in-frame beta chains. Every distinct CDR3 protein forms one entry, paired with its most common genes and DNA. This sample gives roughly 240,000 distinct CDR3 sequences in total; approximately 15% of them show up just once. The top ten hold less than 2.5% of the sample. Sequencing input: PBMCs or a T cell subset sorted from them (not recorded which). The receptors were gathered from an adult woman who had mild COVID-19 (a few samples of this study predate the infection). The sample titles of this study are shuffled in the database, so cell type and time point are left out; the donor was told from shared clones.

This clonotype showed up just a few times. This chain uses TRBV2 with TRBJ2-7; a weak D match, TRBD2 (6 bases). Germline lookup yields CDR1 SNHLY and CDR2 FYNNEI. Trimming removed 6 bases from V and 4 bases from J, with 13 bases in between. CDR3 length: 13 residues. The CDR3 reads CASRRLVSYEQYF. In nucleotides, the CDR3 is TGTGCCAGCAGGAGACTAGTTTCTTACGAGCAGTACTTC.

The chain links TRBV11-2 to TRBJ2-7; D is unclear. From germline, CDR1 is SGHAT and CDR2 FQNNGV. The CDR3 consists of 14 residues. Trimming took 5 bases from V and 6 from J, leaving 17 bases between them. The CDR3 spells CASSPQVQYSEQYF. DNA for the CDR3: TGTGCCAGCAGCCCTCAGGTGCAGTATAGCGAGCAGTACTTC.

This clonotype was counted between two and nine times. The genes are TRBV7-3 and TRBJ2-7; TRBD1 matches 8 bases. The CDR3 is 13 amino acids. The germline gives CDR1 SGHTA, CDR2 FQGTGA. With V trimmed by 5 bases and J by 3 bases, 3 bases remained unmatched. As DNA, the CDR3 is TGTGCCAGCAGCCCTACAGGGGGCTACGAGCAGTACTTC. Translated, it gives CASSPTGGYEQYF.

Ten or more counts support this clonotype. The V and J genes are TRBV7-8 and TRBJ1-2; D gene unclear. The CDR3 totals 14 residues. Germline values: CDR1 SGHVS, CDR2 FQNEAQ. V was trimmed by 5 bases and J by 1 base, leaving 11 bases between them. This CDR3 reads CASSPGRFNYGYTF. The CDR3 DNA reads as TGTGCCAGCAGCCCTGGACGGTTTAACTATGGCTACACCTTC.

This clonotype has more than one count but fewer than ten. This chain links TRBV7-2 with TRBJ2-7; TRBD1 agrees at 7 bases. The germline V gene encodes CDR1 SGHTA and CDR2 FQGNSA. The CDR3 is made up of 15 amino acids. Trimming took 6 bases from V and 2 from J; bases not matched to a gene: 10. The CDR3 protein is CASRLTGRETYEQYF. In DNA form, the CDR3 reads TGTGCCAGCAGATTGACAGGGAGAGAAACCTACGAGCAGTACTTC.